Listed here are 2 T cell receptor beta chains from one sample, sequenced in a study of T-cell reconstitution after alpha-beta-depleted transplantation in children (TCRdb year 2016). The sample's treatment or condition label is to be understood as: allogeneic hematopoietic cell transplantation with graft depleted of TCRalphabeta T cells and CD19 B cells. The library relied on PCR. Data came from an Illumina HiSeq 2500. Molecular barcoding was employed in the preparation of TCR libraries, with unique molecular identifiers being used to normalize TCRbeta repertoire quantification. TCRdb's own reprocessing of the public reads used fastp at Q25 and MiXCR and kept productive beta chains. Each entry merges the rows of one CDR3 protein and shows their most common DNA and genes. In all, the sample holds roughly 200,000 distinct CDR3 sequences, and under 8.5% of those were seen once. About a third of the sample is taken by the ten largest.

Here the sequenced sample was PBMCs, mostly from graft donor cells, taken 360 days after TCRalphabeta/CD19-depleted stem cell transplant. The receptors shown here come from a male patient under 10 years old who had a stem cell transplant for acute myeloid leukemia, so the T cells may come from the graft donor.

The chain uses TRBV12-3 or TRBV12-4 and TRBJ2-3; D may be TRBD2 (6 bases). The V end was cut by 6 bases, the J end by 1 base, with 17 bases between. The CDR3 runs to 16 residues. CDR3 in amino acids: CASSPPSAGGTDTQYF. The CDR3 nucleotides are TGTGCCAGCAGCCCACCCTCAGCGGGTGGCACAGATACGCAGTATTTT.

This clonotype was seen repeatedly, ten times or more. The chain joins TRBV20-1 to TRBJ2-1, with 11 bases that match TRBD2. CDR1 and CDR2 (germline): DFQATT, SNEGSKA (reference sequence). The CDR3 contains 13 residues. After removal of 5 bases from V and 5 bases from J, the junction contained 2 bases not matched to a gene. CDR3 region: CSAVAGGNNEQFF. The CDR3 DNA is TGCAGTGCTGTAGCGGGGGGGAACAATGAGCAGTTCTTC.